The 29 T cell receptor beta chains below all came from one sample that was sequenced in a study of a mutant IDH1 vaccine in newly diagnosed glioma. Documented time point: baseline, week 1 (first vaccination visit). Treatment noted: pre-vaccination baseline after standard-of-care therapy. Profiled with immunoSEQ multiplex PCR; TCRdb holds only in-frame clones, not every one. The table has around 64,000 clones, 65% to 85% seen once. Material: peripheral blood mononuclear cells (PBMCs), obtained from a glioma patient treated with radiotherapy, temozolomide or both. The source of these receptors is a woman younger than 30 with glioma. Some clones in this sample may be carry-over from other donors' samples.

The chain couples TRBV30 to TRBJ1-2; D is uncertain. Germline CDR1 GTSNPN, CDR2 SVGIG (reference sequence). Trimming shortened V by 3 bases and J by 4 bases, and 12 bases separated the two germline ends. The CDR3 has 13 amino acids. The CDR3 DNA reads TGTGCCTGGAGACCGCCGGGTTTCTATGGCTACACCTTC. It codes for CAWRPPGFYGYTF.

In this sample, this clone turned up once. The chain joins TRBV19 to TRBJ2-7; 8 bases are a match to TRBD2. CDR3 length equals 15 residues. Germline V gene sequence: CDR1 LNHDA, CDR2 SQIVND (reference sequence). V shed 4 bases, J shed 1 base, and the junction held 6 bases outside the gene matches. The CDR3: CASSRGGGSSYEQYF. The CDR3 nucleotides are TGTGCCAGTAGTAGGGGCGGGGGGAGTTCCTACGAGCAGTACTTC.

The genes are TRBV15 and TRBJ2-1; D gene unclear. This CDR3 comprises 14 residues. In germline, CDR1 is LNHNV, CDR2 YYDKDF (reference sequence). Trimming left V 7 bases short and J 7 bases short, with 17 bases between. The CDR3 DNA reads as TGTGCCACCAAGGATAGCTCCCTAGGGAATGAGCAGTTCTTC. This codes for CATKDSSLGNEQFF. The variable domain in full, with the rest retrieved from reference TRBV15 and TRBJ2-1, is DAMVIQNPRYQVTQFGKPVTLSCSQTLNHNVMYWYQQKSSQAPKLLFHYYDKDFNNEADTPDNFQSRRPNTSFCFLDIRSPGLGDTAMYLCATKDSSLGNEQFFGPGTRLTVL.

The chain carries TRBV7-2 and TRBJ2-2, with TRBD2 as a possible D gene (6 bases). V lost 11 bases and J lost 1, with 14 bases in between. This CDR3 comprises 14 residues. The germline V gene has CDR1 SGHTA and CDR2 FQGNSA. In nucleotides, the CDR3 is TGTGCCGGCGGGACGAGACTGAACACCGGGGAGCTGTTTTTT. Amino acids: CAGGTRLNTGELFF. Variable domain in full (rest from reference TRBV7-2 and TRBJ2-2): GAGVSQSPSNKVTEKGKDVELRCDPISGHTALYWYRQSLGQGLEFLIYFQGNSAPDKSGLPSDRFSAERTGGSVSTLTIQRTQQEDSAVYLCAGGTRLNTGELFFGEGSRLTVL.

The chain couples TRBV12-5 to TRBJ2-3; D may correspond to TRBD1 or TRBD2 (5 bases each). The V end was cut by 6 bases, the J end by 0 bases, with 7 bases between. Germline-derived CDR1 and CDR2 are LGHNT and FRNRAP. The CDR3 is made up of 13 amino acids. The DNA of the CDR3 is TGTGCTAGTGGCGAGGGGAGCACAGATACGCAGTATTTT. Its translation is CASGEGSTDTQYF.

This chain uses TRBV5-1 with TRBJ1-2, with D possibly TRBD1 on 5 matching bases. The CDR3 sequence is 12 residues long. Trimming pared 4 bases from V and 7 bases from J, leaving 11 bases between. CDR1 and CDR2 from the germline V gene are SGHRS and YFSETQ. The CDR3 DNA reads as TGCGCCAGCAGCCCAGCGGGGGGTGGCTACACCTTC. This gives the protein CASSPAGGGYTF.

This rearrangement joins TRBV27 to TRBJ2-1, with D perhaps TRBD1 or TRBD2 (5 bases each). This CDR3 region has 13 residues. Trimming pared 5 bases from V and 7 bases from J, leaving 12 bases between. The germline CDR1 and CDR2 sequences are MNHEY and SMNVEV (reference sequence). This CDR3 is CASSLRWGNEQFF. In nucleotides, the CDR3 is TGTGCCAGCAGTCTGCGCTGGGGGAATGAGCAGTTCTTC.

The chain links TRBV29-1 to TRBJ1-5; 7 bases map to TRBD1. Germline V gene sequence: CDR1 SQVTM, CDR2 ANQGSEA. V was pared by 7 bases and J by 4 bases, with 10 bases of the junction left unmatched. This CDR3 is 14 amino acids long. The CDR3 DNA sequence: TGCAGCGCCATAACAGGGGCCCATAATCAGCCCCAGCATTTT. This encodes CSAITGAHNQPQHF.

This chain joins TRBV2 and TRBJ2-2; no reliable D call. The CDR3 has 16 residues. Deletions cut 2 bases from V and 5 bases from J, with 15 bases between. Germline V lookup: CDR1 SNHLY, CDR2 FYNNEI. The CDR3 nucleotides read TGTGCCAGCAGTGAATACCCCCTTAATCCTACCGGGGAGCTGTTTTTT. Amino acids: CASSEYPLNPTGELFF.

This clone was recorded at least ten times. J is TRBJ1-1 and V is TRBV6-1; 8 nucleotides match TRBD1. Germline V gives CDR1 MNHNS, CDR2 SASEGT. CDR3 length: 14 amino acids. V lost 6 bases, J lost 6 bases, and 9 bases stayed unmatched. Here the CDR3 reads CASRVTQGAAEAFF. The CDR3 DNA follows: TGTGCCAGCAGGGTTACTCAGGGGGCGGCTGAAGCTTTCTTT.

This chain connects TRBV6-5 to TRBJ1-1; D gene uncertain. Germline lookup yields CDR1 MNHEY and CDR2 SVGAGI. This CDR3 is 13 amino acids long. V gave up 4 bases and J gave up 0 bases, with 6 bases separating them. The CDR3 spells CASSFRMNTEAFF. The CDR3 DNA is TGTGCCAGCAGTTTCCGCATGAACACTGAAGCTTTCTTT.

V usage is TRBV7-9 and J usage is TRBJ2-3; D possibly corresponds to TRBD2 (6 bases). In germline, CDR1 is SEHNR, CDR2 FQNEAQ (reference sequence). The CDR3 is 13 residues long. The CDR3 bases are TGTGCTAGTGGGGGGACGGAGGCAGATACGCAGTATTTT. Protein sequence: CASGGTEADTQYF. Variable domain in full (rest from reference TRBV7-9 and TRBJ2-3): DTGVSQNPRHKITKRGQNVTFRCDPISEHNRLYWYRQTLGQGPEFLTYFQNEAQLEKSRLLSDRFSAERPKGSFSTLEIQRTEQGDSAMYLCASGGTEADTQYFGPGTRLTVL.

V usage is TRBV19 and J usage is TRBJ1-5; possible D gene TRBD1, 6 bases. V lost 3 bases and J 1 base, leaving 13 bases between the germline ends. The germline V gene encodes CDR1 LNHDA and CDR2 SQIVND (reference sequence). CDR3 length: 16 residues. The CDR3 loop is CASSIQGLGSNQPQHF. For the CDR3, the DNA is TGTGCCAGTAGTATCCAGGGGTTGGGAAGCAATCAGCCCCAGCATTTT.

This chain uses TRBV5-5 with TRBJ1-2; 7 bases map to TRBD1. CDR3 length: 15 amino acids. CDR1 SGHKS and CDR2 YYEKEE come from the germline V gene (reference sequence). With V trimmed by 4 bases and J by 5 bases, 11 bases remained unmatched. The CDR3: CASSEDHGQVYGYTF. The DNA for the CDR3 is TGTGCCAGCAGCGAGGACCATGGACAGGTTTATGGCTACACCTTC.

Only one count was recorded for this clone. This chain connects TRBV27 to TRBJ2-7; D remains ambiguous. The germline V and J ends were trimmed by 2 bases and 1 base, with 12 bases remaining between them. Germline V gene sequence: CDR1 MNHEY, CDR2 SMNVEV (reference sequence). The CDR3 loop spans 15 amino acids. DNA for the CDR3: TGTGCCAGCAGTTTACGCGGACGCGTATCCTACGAGCAGTACTTC. Protein: CASSLRGRVSYEQYF.

The V gene is TRBV7-2, the J gene TRBJ2-7; 8 bases fit TRBD2. The CDR3 is made up of 14 amino acids. The V gene's germline CDR1 is SGHTA and CDR2 FQGNSA. V lost 5 bases, J lost 6 bases, and 9 bases stayed unmatched. The DNA of the CDR3 is TGTGCCAGCAGCACAGACCGGGGGGGTCGCGAGCAGTACTTC. It codes for CASSTDRGGREQYF.

This sequence joins TRBV6-6 and TRBJ1-2; 9 nucleotides align to TRBD1. The CDR3 extends over 15 amino acids. The V gene end was trimmed by 5 bases and the J gene end by 6 bases; junction bases not matched to a gene: 10. Germline V gene sequence: CDR1 MNHNY, CDR2 SVGAGI (reference sequence). Here the CDR3 DNA reads TGTGCCAGCAGTCGCGGAAAACAGGGGGCGGATGGCTACACCTTC. Protein product: CASSRGKQGADGYTF.

The chain uses TRBV19 and TRBJ1-2; 10 bases line up with TRBD1. The V gene end was trimmed by 4 bases and the J gene end by 1 base; junction bases not matched to a gene: 9. This CDR3 region has 17 residues. Germline values: CDR1 LNHDA, CDR2 SQIVND (reference sequence). In DNA form, the CDR3 reads TGTGCCAGTAGTACCCTGGGACAGGGGTGGTATAACTATGGCTACACCTTC. This codes for CASSTLGQGWYNYGYTF. The full variable domain, its missing parts supplied by reference TRBV19 and TRBJ1-2, is DGGITQSPKYLFRKEGQNVTLSCEQNLNHDAMYWYRQDPGQGLRLIYYSQIVNDFQKGDIAEGYSVSREKKESFPLTVTSAQKNPTAFYLCASSTLGQGWYNYGYTFGSGTRLTVV.

The J gene is TRBJ1-3, the V gene TRBV30; no clear D gene. Trimming took 5 bases from V and 2 from J, leaving 4 bases between them. Germline values: CDR1 GTSNPN, CDR2 SVGIG (reference sequence). The CDR3 is 11 amino acids. CDR3 nucleotide sequence: TGTGCCTGGCTTCCTGGAAACACCATATATTTT. Translating it yields CAWLPGNTIYF.

This clone turned up a few times. The chain couples TRBV5-4 to TRBJ1-5; TRBD1 aligns across 12 bases. The CDR3 length is 14 residues. Germline V gene lookup returns CDR1 SGHNT and CDR2 YYREEE (reference sequence). The J segment lost 8 bases and the V segment lost 3 bases, leaving 3 bases of the junction unmatched. CDR3 loop: CASSSGTGGEPQHF. As DNA, the CDR3 is TGTGCCAGCAGCTCCGGGACAGGGGGCGAGCCCCAGCATTTT.

This chain uses TRBV27 with TRBJ1-2; 8 bases map to TRBD1. Germline assignment: CDR1 MNHEY and CDR2 SMNVEV (reference sequence). V lost 6 bases to trimming and J lost 4 bases; unmatched junction nucleotides: 10. CDR3 size: 15 residues. The CDR3 DNA reads TGTGCCAGCAGCCCCCCAGGGGGCCGGGCCTATGGCTACACCTTC. Translation gives CASSPPGGRAYGYTF.

This clone has only one observation. The chain couples TRBV12-5 to TRBJ2-1; 7 bases align to TRBD1. This CDR3 is 16 amino acids long. Germline-derived CDR1 and CDR2 are LGHNT and FRNRAP. V lost 0 bases and J lost 6; bases outside the gene matches: 8. CDR3 region: CASGLVPRQGSNEQFF. DNA of the CDR3: TGTGCTAGTGGTTTGGTCCCGAGACAGGGAAGCAATGAGCAGTTCTTC.

The chain joins TRBV6-5 to TRBJ2-1; 7 bases map to TRBD1. This CDR3 comprises 15 residues. After removal of 2 bases from V and 0 bases from J, the junction contained 1 base not matched to a gene. Germline CDR1 is MNHEY and CDR2 is SVGAGI. Here the CDR3 DNA reads TGTGCCAGCAGTTACGCAGGGGGCTCCTACAATGAGCAGTTCTTC. The encoded protein is CASSYAGGSYNEQFF.

The chain employs TRBV6-6 and TRBJ1-6; possibly TRBD1 for D (6 bases). In germline, CDR1 is MNHNY, CDR2 SVGAGI (reference sequence). The V and J ends lost 2 bases and 13 bases respectively, with 15 bases between them. The CDR3 runs 14 residues. This CDR3 is CASSYVTGAYPLHF. The CDR3 DNA sequence: TGTGCCAGCAGTTACGTAACGGGGGCTTACCCCCTCCACTTT.

This clone was found a few times. The chain joins TRBV4-2 to TRBJ1-1; D is ambiguous. Trimming stripped 0 bases from V and 1 base from J, with 9 bases between. From germline, CDR1 is LGHNA and CDR2 YNFKEQ. This CDR3 comprises 15 residues. CDR3 nucleotide sequence: TGTGCCAGCAGCCAAGATCGGTTGGGGAACACTGAAGCTTTCTTT. Encoded protein: CASSQDRLGNTEAFF.

The chain links TRBV2 to TRBJ1-5; no firm D call. The CDR3 loop spans 17 amino acids. In germline, CDR1 is SNHLY, CDR2 FYNNEI. V lost 0 bases and J lost 3, with 15 bases in between. As DNA, the CDR3 is TGTGCCAGCAGTGAAGCGCGGGCGAGCCGCCCCAATCAGCCCCAGCATTTT. Translating it yields CASSEARASRPNQPQHF. The whole variable domain, remainder taken from reference TRBV2 and TRBJ1-5, is EPEVTQTPSHQVTQMGQEVILRCVPISNHLYFYWYRQILGQKVEFLVSFYNNEISEKSEIFDDQFSVERPDGSNFTLKIRSTKLEDSAMYFCASSEARASRPNQPQHFGDGTRLSIL.

The J gene is TRBJ2-7, the V gene TRBV9; 10 bases agree with TRBD2. Germline loops: CDR1 SGDLS, CDR2 YYNGEE. The V segment lost 4 bases and the J segment 3 bases; nucleotides outside the gene matches: 7. The CDR3 covers 15 residues. The CDR3: CASSTFSGRFYEQYF. DNA for the CDR3: TGTGCCAGCAGCACCTTTAGCGGGAGGTTCTACGAGCAGTACTTC.

The chain is built from TRBV6-1 and TRBJ2-2; 10 bases map to TRBD1. The CDR3 is 15 residues long. The J segment lost 3 bases and the V segment lost 5 bases, leaving 3 bases of the junction unmatched. Germline V lookup: CDR1 MNHNS, CDR2 SASEGT. Here the CDR3 DNA reads TGTGCCAGCAGTTGGGGGACAGGGGACACCGGGGAGCTGTTTTTT. It translates to CASSWGTGDTGELFF.

This clone was counted between two and nine times. This chain joins TRBV5-1 and TRBJ1-5; D is perhaps TRBD1 (6 bases). V shed 4 bases and J shed 4 bases, with 9 bases lying between them. This CDR3 is built from 13 residues. Germline V lookup: CDR1 SGHRS, CDR2 YFSETQ. The CDR3 region is CASSETGNQPQHF. DNA of the CDR3: TGCGCCAGCAGCGAAACAGGGAATCAGCCCCAGCATTTT.